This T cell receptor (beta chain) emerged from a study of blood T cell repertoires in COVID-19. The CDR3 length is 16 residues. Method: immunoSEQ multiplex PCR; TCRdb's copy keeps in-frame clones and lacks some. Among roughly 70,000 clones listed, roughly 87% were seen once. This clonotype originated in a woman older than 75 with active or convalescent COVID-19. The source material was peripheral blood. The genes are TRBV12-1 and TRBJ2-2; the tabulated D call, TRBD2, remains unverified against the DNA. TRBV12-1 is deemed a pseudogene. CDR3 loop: CASSFAVAGDTGELFF. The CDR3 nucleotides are TGTGCCAGCAGCTTTGCGGTAGCGGGGGACACCGGGGAGCTGTTTTTT.